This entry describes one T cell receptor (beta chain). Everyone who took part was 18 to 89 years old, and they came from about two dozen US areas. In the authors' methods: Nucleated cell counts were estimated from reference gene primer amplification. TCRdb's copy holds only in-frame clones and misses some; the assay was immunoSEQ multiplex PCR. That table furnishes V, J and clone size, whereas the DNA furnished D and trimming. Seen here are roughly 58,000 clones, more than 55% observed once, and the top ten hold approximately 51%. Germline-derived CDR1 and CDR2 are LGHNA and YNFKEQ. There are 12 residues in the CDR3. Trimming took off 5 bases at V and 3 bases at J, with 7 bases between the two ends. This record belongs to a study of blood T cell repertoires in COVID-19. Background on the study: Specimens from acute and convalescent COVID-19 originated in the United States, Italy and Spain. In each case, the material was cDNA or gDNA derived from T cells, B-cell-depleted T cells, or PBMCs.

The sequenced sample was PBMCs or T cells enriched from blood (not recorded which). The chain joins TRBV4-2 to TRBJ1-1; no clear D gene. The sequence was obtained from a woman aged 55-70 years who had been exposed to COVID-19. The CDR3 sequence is CASSTGDTEAFF. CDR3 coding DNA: TGTGCCAGCAGCACGGGAGACACTGAAGCTTTCTTT.